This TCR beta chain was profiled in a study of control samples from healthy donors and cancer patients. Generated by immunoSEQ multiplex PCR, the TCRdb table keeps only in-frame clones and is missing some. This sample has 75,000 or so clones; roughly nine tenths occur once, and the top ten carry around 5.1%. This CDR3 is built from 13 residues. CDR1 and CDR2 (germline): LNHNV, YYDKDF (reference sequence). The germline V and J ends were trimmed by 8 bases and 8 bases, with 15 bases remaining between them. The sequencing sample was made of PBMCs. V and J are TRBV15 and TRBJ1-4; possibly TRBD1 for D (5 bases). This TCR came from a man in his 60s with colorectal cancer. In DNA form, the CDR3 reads TGTGCCACCCAGCAGGGTATTGGAGAAAAACTGTTTTTT. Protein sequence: CATQQGIGEKLFF.